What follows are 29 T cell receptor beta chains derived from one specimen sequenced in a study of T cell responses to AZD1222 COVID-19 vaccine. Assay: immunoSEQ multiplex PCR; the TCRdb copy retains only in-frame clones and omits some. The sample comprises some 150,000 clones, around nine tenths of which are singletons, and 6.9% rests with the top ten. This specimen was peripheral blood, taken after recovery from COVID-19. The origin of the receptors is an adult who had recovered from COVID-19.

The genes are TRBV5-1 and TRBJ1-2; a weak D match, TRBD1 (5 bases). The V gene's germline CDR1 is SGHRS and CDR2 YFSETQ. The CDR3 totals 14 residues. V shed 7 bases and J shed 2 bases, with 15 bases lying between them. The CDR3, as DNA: TGCGCCAGCCACCTCCGGGACGGGAACTATGGCTACACCTTC. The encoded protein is CASHLRDGNYGYTF.

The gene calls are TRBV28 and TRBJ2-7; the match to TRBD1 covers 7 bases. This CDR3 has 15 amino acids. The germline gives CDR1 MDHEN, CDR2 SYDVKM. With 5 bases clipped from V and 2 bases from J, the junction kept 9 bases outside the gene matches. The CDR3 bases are TGTGCCAGCAGTCCAACCAGGGGGTTAACCTACGAGCAGTACTTC. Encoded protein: CASSPTRGLTYEQYF.

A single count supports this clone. CDR3 sequence reads: CASSPGYTEAFF. The CDR3 DNA follows: TGCGCCAGCAGCCCCGGGTACACTGAAGCTTTCTTT. The rearrangement uses TRBV5-1 and TRBJ1-1; D ambiguous. Per germline, CDR1 SGHRS and CDR2 YFSETQ. Trimming shortened V by 4 bases and J by 3 bases, and 7 bases separated the two germline ends. This CDR3 has 12 amino acids.

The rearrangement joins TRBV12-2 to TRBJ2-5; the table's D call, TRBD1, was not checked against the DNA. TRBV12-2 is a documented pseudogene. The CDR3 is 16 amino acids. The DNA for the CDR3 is TGTGCAAGTCGCTTTTGCCGGGACAGGGACCTCCCGGCCCAGTACTTC. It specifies CASRFCRDRDLPAQYF.

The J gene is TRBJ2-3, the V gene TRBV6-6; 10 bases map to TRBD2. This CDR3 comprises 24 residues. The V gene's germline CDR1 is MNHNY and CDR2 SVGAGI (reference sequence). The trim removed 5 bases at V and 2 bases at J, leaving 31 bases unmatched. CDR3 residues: CASSPILWARPGLASPLDTDTQYF. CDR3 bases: TGTGCCAGCAGTCCAATACTATGGGCGAGACCGGGACTAGCGTCTCCGCTTGACACAGATACGCAGTATTTT.

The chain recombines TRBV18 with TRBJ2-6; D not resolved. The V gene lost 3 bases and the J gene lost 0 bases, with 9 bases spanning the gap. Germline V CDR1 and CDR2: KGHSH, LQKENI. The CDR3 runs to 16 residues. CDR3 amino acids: CASSPGTPSGANVLTF. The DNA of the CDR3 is TGTGCCAGCTCACCTGGAACCCCCTCTGGGGCCAACGTCCTGACTTTC. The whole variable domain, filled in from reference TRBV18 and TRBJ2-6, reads NAGVMQNPRHLVRRRGQEARLRCSPMKGHSHVYWYRQLPEEGLKFMVYLQKENIIDESGMPKERFSAEFPKEGPSILRIQQVVRGDSAAYFCASSPGTPSGANVLTFGAGSRLTVL.

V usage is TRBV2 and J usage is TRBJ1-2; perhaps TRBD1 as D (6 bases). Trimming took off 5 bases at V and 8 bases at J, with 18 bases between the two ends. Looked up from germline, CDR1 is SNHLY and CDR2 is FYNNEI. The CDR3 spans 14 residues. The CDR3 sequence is CASSSPGVLGGYTF. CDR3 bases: TGTGCCAGCAGTTCCCCAGGGGTTCTTGGAGGCTACACCTTC.

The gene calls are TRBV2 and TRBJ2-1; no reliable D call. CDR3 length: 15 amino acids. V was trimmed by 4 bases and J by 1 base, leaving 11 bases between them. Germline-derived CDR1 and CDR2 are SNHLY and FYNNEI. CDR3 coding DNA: TGTGCCAGCAGTGTCGGACGGCCTTCCTACAATGAGCAGTTCTTC. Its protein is CASSVGRPSYNEQFF. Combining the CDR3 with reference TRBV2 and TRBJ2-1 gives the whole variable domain EPEVTQTPSHQVTQMGQEVILRCVPISNHLYFYWYRQILGQKVEFLVSFYNNEISEKSEIFDDQFSVERPDGSNFTLKIRSTKLEDSAMYFCASSVGRPSYNEQFFGPGTRLTVL.

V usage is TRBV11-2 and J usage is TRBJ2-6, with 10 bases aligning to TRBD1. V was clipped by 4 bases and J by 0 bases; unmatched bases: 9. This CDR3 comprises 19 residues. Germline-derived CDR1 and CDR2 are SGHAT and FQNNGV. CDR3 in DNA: TGTGCCAGCAGCTCAATAGACAGGGGGCGCTCCTCTGGGGCCAACGTCCTGACTTTC. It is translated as CASSSIDRGRSSGANVLTF.

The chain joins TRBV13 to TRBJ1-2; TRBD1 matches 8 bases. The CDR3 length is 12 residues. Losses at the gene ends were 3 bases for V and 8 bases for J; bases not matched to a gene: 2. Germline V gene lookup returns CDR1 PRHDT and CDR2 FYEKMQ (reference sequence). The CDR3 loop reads CASSFDRGGYTF. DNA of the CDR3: TGTGCCAGCAGCTTCGACAGGGGCGGCTACACCTTC.

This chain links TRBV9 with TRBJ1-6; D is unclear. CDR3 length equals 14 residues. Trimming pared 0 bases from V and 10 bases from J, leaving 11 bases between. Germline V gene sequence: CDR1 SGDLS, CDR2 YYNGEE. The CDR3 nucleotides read TGTGCCAGCAGCGTAGCTGAACTTAAGTCACCCCTCCACTTT. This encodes CASSVAELKSPLHF. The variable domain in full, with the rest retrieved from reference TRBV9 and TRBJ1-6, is DSGVTQTPKHLITATGQRVTLRCSPRSGDLSVYWYQQSLDQGLQFLIQYYNGEERAKGNILERFSAQQFPDLHSELNLSSLELGDSALYFCASSVAELKSPLHFGNGTRLTVT.

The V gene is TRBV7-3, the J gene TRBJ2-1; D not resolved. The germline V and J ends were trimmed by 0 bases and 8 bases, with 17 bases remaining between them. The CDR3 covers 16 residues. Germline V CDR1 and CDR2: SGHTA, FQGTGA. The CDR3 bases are TGTGCCAGCAGCTTAACTTCCGAGAGTAACGTGCATGAGCAGTTCTTC. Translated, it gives CASSLTSESNVHEQFF.

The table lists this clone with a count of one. The CDR3 here is CASSAGGRDQPQHF. DNA for the CDR3: TGTGCCAGCTCCGCGGGGGGAAGGGATCAGCCCCAGCATTTT. The chain couples TRBV27 to TRBJ1-5, with D perhaps TRBD1 (5 bases). Germline V lookup: CDR1 MNHEY, CDR2 SMNVEV (reference sequence). V was pared by 8 bases and J by 5 bases, with 16 bases between. The CDR3 has 14 amino acids.

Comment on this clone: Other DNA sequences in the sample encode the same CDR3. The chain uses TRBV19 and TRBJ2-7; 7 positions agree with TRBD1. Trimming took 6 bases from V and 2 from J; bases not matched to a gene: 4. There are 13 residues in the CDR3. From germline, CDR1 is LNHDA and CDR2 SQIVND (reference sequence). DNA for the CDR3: TGTGCCAGTAGAAGACAGGGCGCCTACGAGCAGTACTTC. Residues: CASRRQGAYEQYF.

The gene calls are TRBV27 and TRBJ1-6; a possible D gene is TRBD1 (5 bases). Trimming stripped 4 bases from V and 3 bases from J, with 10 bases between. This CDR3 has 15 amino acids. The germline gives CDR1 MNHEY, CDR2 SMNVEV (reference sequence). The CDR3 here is CASSSDSLYNSPLHF. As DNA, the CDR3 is TGTGCCAGCAGTTCCGACAGCCTCTATAATTCACCCCTCCACTTT.

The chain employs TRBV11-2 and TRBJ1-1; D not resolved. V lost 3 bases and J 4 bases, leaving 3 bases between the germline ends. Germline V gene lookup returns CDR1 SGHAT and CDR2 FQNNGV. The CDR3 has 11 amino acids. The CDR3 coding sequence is TGTGCCAGCAGCTTCGGCACTGAAGCTTTCTTT. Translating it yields CASSFGTEAFF.

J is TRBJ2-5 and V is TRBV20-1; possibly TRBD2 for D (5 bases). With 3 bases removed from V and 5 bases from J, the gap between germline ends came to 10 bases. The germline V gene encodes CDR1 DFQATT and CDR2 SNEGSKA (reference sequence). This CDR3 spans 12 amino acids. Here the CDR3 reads CSASFGGETQYF. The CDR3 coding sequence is TGCAGTGCTAGTTTTGGCGGGGAGACCCAGTACTTC.

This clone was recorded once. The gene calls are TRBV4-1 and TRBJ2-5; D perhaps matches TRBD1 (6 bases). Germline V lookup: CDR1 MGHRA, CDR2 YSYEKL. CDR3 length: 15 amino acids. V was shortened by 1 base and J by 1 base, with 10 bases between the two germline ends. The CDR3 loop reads CASSQVGTPQETQYF. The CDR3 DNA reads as TGCGCCAGCAGCCAAGTTGGGACACCCCAAGAGACCCAGTACTTC.

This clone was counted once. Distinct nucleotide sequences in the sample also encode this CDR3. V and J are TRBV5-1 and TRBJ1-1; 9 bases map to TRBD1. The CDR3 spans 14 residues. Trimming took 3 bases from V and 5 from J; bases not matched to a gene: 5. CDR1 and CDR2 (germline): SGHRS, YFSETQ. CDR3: CASSSGTGTTEAFF. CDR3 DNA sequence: TGCGCCAGCAGCTCTGGGACAGGGACGACTGAAGCTTTCTTT.

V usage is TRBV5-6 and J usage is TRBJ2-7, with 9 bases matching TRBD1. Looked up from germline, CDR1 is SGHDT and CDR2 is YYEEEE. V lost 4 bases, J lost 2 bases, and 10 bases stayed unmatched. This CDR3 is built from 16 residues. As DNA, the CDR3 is TGTGCCAGCAGCGCCCAATGGACAGGGGTCGCCTACGAGCAGTACTTC. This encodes CASSAQWTGVAYEQYF.

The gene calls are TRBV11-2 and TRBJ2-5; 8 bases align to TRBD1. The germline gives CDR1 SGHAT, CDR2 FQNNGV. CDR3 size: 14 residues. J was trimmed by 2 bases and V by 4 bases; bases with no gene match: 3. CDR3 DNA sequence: TGTGCCAGCAGCTGGAACAGGGGGCAAGAGACCCAGTACTTC. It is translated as CASSWNRGQETQYF.

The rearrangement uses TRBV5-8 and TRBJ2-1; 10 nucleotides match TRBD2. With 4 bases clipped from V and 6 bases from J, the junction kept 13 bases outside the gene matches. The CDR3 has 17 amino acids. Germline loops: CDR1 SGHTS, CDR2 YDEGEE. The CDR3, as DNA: TGTGCCAGCAGCCCCGGACTAGCGGTATCTGGAGGCAATGAGCAGTTCTTC. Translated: CASSPGLAVSGGNEQFF.

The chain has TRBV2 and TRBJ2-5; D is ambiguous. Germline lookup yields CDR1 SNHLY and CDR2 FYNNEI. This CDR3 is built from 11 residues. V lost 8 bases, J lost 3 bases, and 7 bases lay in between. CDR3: CASGPEETQYF. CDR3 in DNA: TGTGCCAGCGGACCAGAAGAGACCCAGTACTTC.

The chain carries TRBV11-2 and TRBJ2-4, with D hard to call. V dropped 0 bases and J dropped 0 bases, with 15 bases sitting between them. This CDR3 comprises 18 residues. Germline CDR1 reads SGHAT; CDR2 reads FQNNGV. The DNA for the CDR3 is TGTGCCAGCAGCTTAGATCTTGGGCCCCCCCTAGCCAAAAACATTCAGTACTTC. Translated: CASSLDLGPPLAKNIQYF.

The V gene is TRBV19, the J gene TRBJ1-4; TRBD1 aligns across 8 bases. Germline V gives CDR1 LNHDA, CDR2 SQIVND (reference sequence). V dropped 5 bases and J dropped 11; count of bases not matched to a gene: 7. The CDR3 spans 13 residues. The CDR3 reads CASSVQGAGKLFF. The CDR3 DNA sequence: TGTGCCAGTAGTGTTCAGGGGGCTGGGAAACTGTTTTTT.

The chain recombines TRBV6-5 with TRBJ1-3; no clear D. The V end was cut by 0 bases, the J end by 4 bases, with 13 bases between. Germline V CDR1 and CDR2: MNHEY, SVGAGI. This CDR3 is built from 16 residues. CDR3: CASSYSEEAWGNTIYF. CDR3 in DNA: TGTGCCAGCAGTTACTCGGAGGAAGCTTGGGGAAACACCATATATTTT.

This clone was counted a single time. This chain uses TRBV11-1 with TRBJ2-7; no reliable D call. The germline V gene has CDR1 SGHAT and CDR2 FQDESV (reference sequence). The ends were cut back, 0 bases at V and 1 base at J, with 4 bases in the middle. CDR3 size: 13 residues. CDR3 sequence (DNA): TGTGCCAGCAGCTTAGCGGTATCCTACGAGCAGTACTTC. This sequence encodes CASSLAVSYEQYF.

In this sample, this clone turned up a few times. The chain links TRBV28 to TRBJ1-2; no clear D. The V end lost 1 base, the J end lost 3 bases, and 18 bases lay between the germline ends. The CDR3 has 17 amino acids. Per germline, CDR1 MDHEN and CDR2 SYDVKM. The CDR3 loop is CASSLYDLGGLDYGYTF. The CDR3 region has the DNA TGTGCCAGCAGTTTATACGATCTGGGCGGATTAGACTATGGCTACACCTTC.

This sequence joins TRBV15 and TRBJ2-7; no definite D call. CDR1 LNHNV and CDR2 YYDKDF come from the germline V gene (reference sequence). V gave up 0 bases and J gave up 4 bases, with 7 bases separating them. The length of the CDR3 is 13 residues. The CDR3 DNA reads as TGTGCCACCAGCAGAGATCTCGGGTACGAGCAGTACTTC. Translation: CATSRDLGYEQYF.